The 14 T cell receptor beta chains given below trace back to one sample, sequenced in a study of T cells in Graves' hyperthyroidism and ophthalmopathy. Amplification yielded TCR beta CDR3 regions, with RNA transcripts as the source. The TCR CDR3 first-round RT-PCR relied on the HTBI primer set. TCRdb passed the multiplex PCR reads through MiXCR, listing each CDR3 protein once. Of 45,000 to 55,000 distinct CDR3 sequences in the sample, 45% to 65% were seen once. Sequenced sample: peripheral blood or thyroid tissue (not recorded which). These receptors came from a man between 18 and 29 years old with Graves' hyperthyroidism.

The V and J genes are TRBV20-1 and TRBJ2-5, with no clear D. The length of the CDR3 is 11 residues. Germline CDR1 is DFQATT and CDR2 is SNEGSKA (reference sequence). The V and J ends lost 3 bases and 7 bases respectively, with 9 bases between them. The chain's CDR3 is CSASGEGTQYF. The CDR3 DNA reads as TGCAGTGCTAGTGGTGAAGGGACCCAGTACTTC.

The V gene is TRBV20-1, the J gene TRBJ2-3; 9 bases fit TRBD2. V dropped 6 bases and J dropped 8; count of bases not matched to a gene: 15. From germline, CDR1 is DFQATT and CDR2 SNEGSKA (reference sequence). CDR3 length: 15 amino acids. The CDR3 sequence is CSAAASGVFSSTQYF. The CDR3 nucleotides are TGCAGTGCGGCTGCTAGCGGGGTATTTTCCAGTACGCAGTATTTT.

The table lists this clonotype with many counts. CDR3 protein: CASSLRPYGYTF. The CDR3 region has the DNA TGTGCCAGCAGCTTGAGACCCTATGGCTACACCTTC. The rearrangement links TRBV7-2 to TRBJ1-2, with D unclear. This CDR3 has 12 residues. Germline CDR1 and CDR2: SGHTA and FQGNSA. Trimming left V 3 bases short and J 4 bases short, with 6 bases between.

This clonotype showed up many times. Here the CDR3 DNA reads TGCAGCGCCGGACTAGGTTCGGCGGCGGATACGCAGTATTTT. This gives the protein CSAGLGSAADTQYF. The chain combines TRBV29-1 with TRBJ2-3; 7 nucleotides line up with TRBD2. Germline values: CDR1 SQVTM, CDR2 ANQGSEA. V shed 7 bases and J 6 bases; nucleotides not matched to a gene: 13. The CDR3 covers 14 residues.

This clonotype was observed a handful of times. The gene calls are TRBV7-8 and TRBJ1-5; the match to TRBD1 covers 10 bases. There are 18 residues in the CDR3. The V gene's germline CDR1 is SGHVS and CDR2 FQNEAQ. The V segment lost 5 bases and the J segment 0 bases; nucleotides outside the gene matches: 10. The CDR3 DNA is TGTGCCAGCAGCCTAGGACAGGGGGGGTGTTATAGCAATCAGCCCCAGCATTTT. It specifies CASSLGQGGCYSNQPQHF.

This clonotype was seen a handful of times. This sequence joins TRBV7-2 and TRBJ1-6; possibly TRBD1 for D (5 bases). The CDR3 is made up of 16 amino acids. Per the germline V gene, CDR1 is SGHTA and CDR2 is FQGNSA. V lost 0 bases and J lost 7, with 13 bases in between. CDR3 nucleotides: TGTGCCAGCAGCTTAGCGCAGGGAGGGATCAATTCACCCCTCCACTTT. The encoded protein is CASSLAQGGINSPLHF.

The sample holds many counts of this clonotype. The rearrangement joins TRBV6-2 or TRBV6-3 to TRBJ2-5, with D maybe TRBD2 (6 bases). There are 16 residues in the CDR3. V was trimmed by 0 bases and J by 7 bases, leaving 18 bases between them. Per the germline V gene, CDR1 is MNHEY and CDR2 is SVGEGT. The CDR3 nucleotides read TGTGCCAGCAGTTACTCGAGGCTAGCGCCAACGGGGACCCAGTACTTC. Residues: CASSYSRLAPTGTQYF.

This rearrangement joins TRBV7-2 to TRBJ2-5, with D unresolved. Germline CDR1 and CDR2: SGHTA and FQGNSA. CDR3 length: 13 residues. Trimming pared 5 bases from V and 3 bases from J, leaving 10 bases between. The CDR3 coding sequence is TGTGCCAGCAGCCCGGTGGCGGAAGAGACCCAGTACTTC. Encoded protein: CASSPVAEETQYF.

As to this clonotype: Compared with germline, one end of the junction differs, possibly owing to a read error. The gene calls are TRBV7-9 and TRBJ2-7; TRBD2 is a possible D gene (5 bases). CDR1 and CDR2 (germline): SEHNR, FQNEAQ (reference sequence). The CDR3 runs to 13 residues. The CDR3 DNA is TGCGCCAGCGGCTTAGAACCGGACTACGAGCAGTACTTC. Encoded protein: CASGLEPDYEQYF.

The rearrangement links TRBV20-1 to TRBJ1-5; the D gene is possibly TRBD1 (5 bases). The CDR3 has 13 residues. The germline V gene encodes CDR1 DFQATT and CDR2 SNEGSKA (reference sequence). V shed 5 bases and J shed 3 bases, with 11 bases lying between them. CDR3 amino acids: CSASGGINQPQHF. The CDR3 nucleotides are TGCAGTGCTTCTGGGGGAATCAATCAGCCCCAGCATTTT.

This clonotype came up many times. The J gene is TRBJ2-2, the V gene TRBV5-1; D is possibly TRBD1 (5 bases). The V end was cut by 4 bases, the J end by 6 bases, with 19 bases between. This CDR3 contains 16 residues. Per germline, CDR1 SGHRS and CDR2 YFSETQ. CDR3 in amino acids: CASSPRQTNTAGELFF. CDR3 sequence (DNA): TGCGCCAGCAGCCCAAGACAGACCAACACCGCCGGGGAGCTGTTTTTT.

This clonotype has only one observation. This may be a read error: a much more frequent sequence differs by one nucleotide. Here the CDR3 reads CASKPKATNTEAFF. CDR3 nucleotides: TGTGCCAGCAAACCAAAAGCGACGAACACTGAAGCTTTCTTT. This chain links TRBV6-6 with TRBJ1-1; D call uncertain. The CDR3 has 14 amino acids. From germline, CDR1 is MNHNY and CDR2 SVGAGI (reference sequence). V lost 7 bases to trimming and J lost 1 base, with 13 bases between them.

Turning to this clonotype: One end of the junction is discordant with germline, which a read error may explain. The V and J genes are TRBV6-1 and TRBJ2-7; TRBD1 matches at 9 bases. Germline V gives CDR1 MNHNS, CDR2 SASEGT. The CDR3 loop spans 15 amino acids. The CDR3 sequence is CAGSLAWTGVYEQYF. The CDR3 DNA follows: TGTGCCGGCAGTCTAGCTTGGACAGGGGTCTACGAGCAGTACTTC.

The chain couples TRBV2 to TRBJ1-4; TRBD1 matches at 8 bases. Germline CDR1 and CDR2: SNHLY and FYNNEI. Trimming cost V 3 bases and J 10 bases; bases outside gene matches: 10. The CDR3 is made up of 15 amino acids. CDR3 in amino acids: CASSDRDRRVVKLFF. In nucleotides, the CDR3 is TGTGCCAGCAGTGACCGGGACAGGAGGGTAGTAAAACTGTTTTTT.